The 23 T cell receptor beta chains given below trace back to one sample, sequenced in a study of beta chain features in type 1 diabetes. The study, taken as a whole, reports: Significant though moderate, a shortening of TCRB CDR3s appeared in all four CD4+ subsets of Type 1 diabetes patients.

Isolated RNA was reverse transcribed in full, so expressed TCRB transcripts were sequenced. Here immunoSEQ multiplex PCR was the method, and the copy in TCRdb shows in-frame clones only, minus some. Counted here are hundreds of thousands of clones, more than 13% occurring once; the ten biggest clones make up approximately 0.042%. Antigens of these TCRs are unknown. The sample taken for sequencing was naive CD4+ T cells from blood. The receptors shown here come from a man younger than 30 with type 1 diabetes.

This clone was recorded a few times. The V gene is TRBV6-5, the J gene TRBJ1-2; 7 positions match TRBD1. Trimming at V came to 7 bases and at J to 5 bases, leaving 10 bases not matched to a gene. The CDR3 has 14 amino acids. CDR1 is MNHEY, CDR2 SVGAGI, per germline. The CDR3 DNA follows: TGTGCCAGCACTCCAGTGGACAGGAGATATGGCTACACCTTC. Protein product: CASTPVDRRYGYTF.

The rearrangement links TRBV7-2 to TRBJ2-2; D is perhaps TRBD2 (5 bases). The CDR3 is made up of 17 amino acids. CDR1 SGHTA and CDR2 FQGNSA come from the germline V gene. V dropped 7 bases and J dropped 0 bases, with 18 bases sitting between them. This CDR3 is CASTQRADPANTGELFF. The CDR3 DNA reads TGTGCCAGCACCCAGAGGGCAGACCCCGCGAACACCGGGGAGCTGTTTTTT.

This chain joins TRBV2 and TRBJ1-1; D is undetermined. V lost 9 bases and J 3 bases, leaving 20 bases between the germline ends. Germline CDR1 SNHLY, CDR2 FYNNEI. The CDR3 is 15 amino acids. DNA of the CDR3: TGTGCCAGTTCCAAAGGAGGCAGTCCCTACACTGAAGCTTTCTTT. This encodes CASSKGGSPYTEAFF.

This clone was recorded a few times. The chain carries TRBV10-3 and TRBJ1-2; perhaps TRBD1 as D (6 bases). CDR1 and CDR2 (germline): ENHRY, SYGVKD. This CDR3 is built from 13 residues. V was pared by 7 bases and J by 4 bases, with 13 bases between. The CDR3, as DNA: TGTGCCATCAAACAGGGTCCACCCTATGGCTACACCTTC. This codes for CAIKQGPPYGYTF.

CDR3: CASSDPGQINYGYTF. CDR3 coding DNA: TGTGCCAGCAGTGACCCGGGACAGATAAACTATGGCTACACCTTC. The chain is built from TRBV25-1 and TRBJ1-2; 7 bases line up with TRBD1. This CDR3 region has 15 residues. The V segment lost 3 bases and the J segment 2 bases; nucleotides outside the gene matches: 6. Germline loops: CDR1 MGHDK, CDR2 SYGVNS.

The chain is built from TRBV29-1 and TRBJ1-1; 8 nucleotides align to TRBD1. CDR1 and CDR2 from the germline V gene are SQVTM and ANQGSEA. V lost 6 bases to trimming and J lost 5 bases; unmatched junction nucleotides: 5. The CDR3 is 12 amino acids. CDR3: CSVRTGITEAFF. DNA of the CDR3: TGCAGCGTACGGACAGGGATAACTGAAGCTTTCTTT.

The CDR3 sequence is CASSVQGYYGYTF. The CDR3 nucleotides are TGTGCCAGCAGCGTACAGGGGTACTATGGCTACACCTTC. The rearrangement uses TRBV7-9 and TRBJ1-2, with TRBD1 identical over 7 bases. V was clipped by 5 bases and J by 3 bases; unmatched bases: 3. The CDR3 extends over 13 amino acids. Germline CDR1 reads SEHNR; CDR2 reads FQNEAQ (reference sequence).

V and J are TRBV7-6 and TRBJ2-3; 10 nucleotides align to TRBD2. J gave up 5 bases and V 0 bases, and 14 bases lay outside the gene matches. Germline CDR1 SGHVS, CDR2 FNYEAQ. The CDR3 sequence is 19 residues long. CDR3 region: CASSLAWRASGSVQDTQYF. The CDR3 nucleotides read TGTGCCAGCAGCTTAGCTTGGAGAGCTAGCGGGAGCGTCCAAGATACGCAGTATTTT.

The gene calls are TRBV2 and TRBJ2-1; 14 bases line up with TRBD2. Germline V gene sequence: CDR1 SNHLY, CDR2 FYNNEI. This CDR3 spans 20 amino acids. V lost 7 bases to trimming and J lost 2 bases; unmatched junction nucleotides: 16. The CDR3 DNA sequence: TGTGCCAGCATCCGAGTCTCCGGGACTAGCGGGAGTGGAGCCTACAATGAGCAGTTCTTC. The encoded protein is CASIRVSGTSGSGAYNEQFF.

J is TRBJ2-1 and V is TRBV7-2, with 7 bases identical to TRBD2. The CDR3 is 14 amino acids. The V and J ends lost 7 bases and 7 bases, in that order; junction bases with no gene match: 10. Germline-derived CDR1 and CDR2 are SGHTA and FQGNSA. The CDR3 nucleotides read TGTGCCAGCACCCTGGTTGCGGGGGAGAATGAGCAGTTCTTC. Amino acids: CASTLVAGENEQFF.

V gene TRBV5-5 combines with J gene TRBJ2-5, with D perhaps matching TRBD2 (5 bases). CDR3 length: 15 amino acids. Germline CDR1 reads SGHKS; CDR2 reads YYEKEE (reference sequence). Trimming removed 3 bases from V and 7 bases from J, with 19 bases in between. The CDR3: CASSWAEGRSGTQYF. DNA for the CDR3: TGTGCCAGCAGCTGGGCCGAGGGCAGAAGTGGGACCCAGTACTTC.

Only a few counts were recorded for this clone. The chain links TRBV6-5 to TRBJ2-2; D is ambiguous. CDR3 length: 12 amino acids. V was pared by 1 base and J by 7 bases, with 4 bases between. Germline V lookup: CDR1 MNHEY, CDR2 SVGAGI. CDR3 sequence (DNA): TGTGCCAGCAGTTACTATGTCGGGGAGCTGTTTTTT. Encoded protein: CASSYYVGELFF.

V is TRBV6-5 and J is TRBJ2-1; no definite D call. Germline CDR1 reads MNHEY; CDR2 reads SVGAGI. This CDR3 contains 14 residues. V lost 0 bases and J 9 bases, leaving 12 bases between the germline ends. CDR3 in DNA: TGTGCCAGCAGTTACTCGTACGGCCCCGTTGAGCAGTTCTTC. It translates to CASSYSYGPVEQFF.

In the case of this clone: The same CDR3 is also encoded by other DNA sequences in this sample. The rearrangement joins TRBV15 to TRBJ2-5; possible D gene TRBD1, 6 bases. Trimming took off 0 bases at V and 3 bases at J, with 8 bases between the two ends. The CDR3 is made up of 14 amino acids. Germline V gene lookup returns CDR1 LNHNV and CDR2 YYDKDF (reference sequence). The CDR3 is CATSRDRGKETQYF. CDR3 nucleotides: TGTGCCACCAGCAGAGACAGGGGCAAAGAGACCCAGTACTTC.

The V call is TRBV7-9, the J call TRBJ2-3, with a possible D match to TRBD2 (7 bases). V lost 7 bases and J lost 6, with 23 bases in between. Looked up from germline, CDR1 is SEHNR and CDR2 is FQNEAQ (reference sequence). CDR3 length equals 16 residues. The CDR3 reads CASTLETGGLRDTQYF. The CDR3, as DNA: TGTGCCAGCACTTTGGAAACGGGGGGCCTGAGGGATACGCAGTATTTT.

The V gene is TRBV15, the J gene TRBJ1-4; D gene ambiguous. This CDR3 has 16 amino acids. Germline-derived CDR1 and CDR2 are LNHNV and YYDKDF (reference sequence). Deletions cut 0 bases from V and 8 bases from J, with 16 bases between. CDR3 amino acids: CATSRDPRGRAEKLFF. As DNA, the CDR3 is TGTGCCACCAGCAGAGATCCGCGGGGAAGGGCAGAAAAACTGTTTTTT.

This clone showed up just a few times. The CDR3 loop reads CASSLAPSRGQRNEQFF. In DNA form, the CDR3 reads TGTGCCAGCAGCTTAGCTCCTTCACGGGGCCAACGGAATGAGCAGTTCTTC. This chain links TRBV7-9 with TRBJ2-1, with D perhaps matching TRBD1 or TRBD2 (5 bases each). V shed 0 bases and J shed 7 bases, with 19 bases lying between them. CDR3 length: 17 amino acids. Germline CDR1 is SEHNR and CDR2 is FQNEAQ (reference sequence).

This clone was seen a few times. This chain connects TRBV7-9 to TRBJ2-1; D remains ambiguous. Between the trimmed V and J ends, which lost 4 bases and 0 bases, there was a span of 7 bases. The CDR3 spans 14 residues. Germline V CDR1 and CDR2: SEHNR, FQNEAQ (reference sequence). In nucleotides, the CDR3 is TGTGCCAGCAGCTCCCTATCCTCCTACAATGAGCAGTTCTTC. Its translation is CASSSLSSYNEQFF.

The chain recombines TRBV9 with TRBJ1-1; no definite D call. CDR1 and CDR2 (germline): SGDLS, YYNGEE. The CDR3 sequence is 13 residues long. V was pared by 0 bases and J by 3 bases, with 6 bases between. The CDR3 sequence is CASSVAHYTEAFF. As DNA, the CDR3 is TGTGCCAGCAGCGTAGCCCACTACACTGAAGCTTTCTTT.

The chain recombines TRBV6-5 with TRBJ2-1; the D is unclear. The CDR3 is made up of 11 amino acids. Germline V gene data show CDR1 as MNHEY and CDR2 as SVGAGI. Trimming left V 8 bases short and J 3 bases short, with 5 bases between. CDR3 sequence (DNA): TGTGCCAGCTGGAACTACAATGAGCAGTTCTTC. Translation: CASWNYNEQFF.

V is TRBV5-1 and J is TRBJ2-1; a weak D match, TRBD2 (5 bases). The CDR3 runs 14 residues. Germline CDR1 is SGHRS and CDR2 is YFSETQ. V was shortened by 3 bases and J by 2 bases, with 9 bases between the two germline ends. CDR3 in DNA: TGCGCCAGCAGCTCGGAGGCTACCTACAATGAGCAGTTCTTC. Translated: CASSSEATYNEQFF.

V gene TRBV27 combines with J gene TRBJ1-1; D is unclear. Germline assignment: CDR1 MNHEY and CDR2 SMNVEV (reference sequence). The CDR3 spans 14 residues. V lost 8 bases and J 1 base, leaving 14 bases between the germline ends. CDR3: CASGRRLQNTEAFF. The CDR3 DNA is TGTGCCAGCGGCAGAAGACTCCAGAACACTGAAGCTTTCTTT.

In this sample, this clone turned up a few times. DNA of the CDR3: TGCAGCGTTGCTCAGGGGCTTAGCAATCAGCCCCAGCATTTT. The encoded protein is CSVAQGLSNQPQHF. The chain couples TRBV29-1 to TRBJ1-5, with D possibly matching TRBD1 (6 bases). Trimming shortened V by 4 bases and J by 0 bases, and 10 bases separated the two germline ends. CDR1 and CDR2 from the germline V gene are SQVTM and ANQGSEA. The CDR3 covers 14 residues.